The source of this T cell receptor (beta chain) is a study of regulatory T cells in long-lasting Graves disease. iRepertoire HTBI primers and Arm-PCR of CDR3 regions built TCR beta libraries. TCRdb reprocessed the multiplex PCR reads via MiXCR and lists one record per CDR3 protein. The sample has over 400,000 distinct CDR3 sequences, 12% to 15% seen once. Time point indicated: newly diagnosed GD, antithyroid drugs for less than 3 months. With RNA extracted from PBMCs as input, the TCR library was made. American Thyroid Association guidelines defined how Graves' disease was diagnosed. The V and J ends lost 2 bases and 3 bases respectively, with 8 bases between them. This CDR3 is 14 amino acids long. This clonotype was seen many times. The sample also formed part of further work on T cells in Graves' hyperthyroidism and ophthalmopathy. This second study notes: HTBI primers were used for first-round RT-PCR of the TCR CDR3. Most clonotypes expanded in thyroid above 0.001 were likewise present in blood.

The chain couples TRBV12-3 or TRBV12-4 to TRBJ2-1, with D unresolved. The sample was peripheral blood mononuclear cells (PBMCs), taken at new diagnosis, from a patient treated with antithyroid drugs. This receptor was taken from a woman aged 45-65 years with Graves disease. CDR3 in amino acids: CASSLTQIYNEQFF. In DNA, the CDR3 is TGTGCCAGCAGTTTAACACAGATCTACAATGAGCAGTTCTTC.